This TCR beta chain stems from a study of blood T cell repertoires in COVID-19. Study as a whole: The United States, Italy and Spain supplied acute and convalescent COVID-19 samples.

Trimming cost V 5 bases and J 2 bases, with 13 bases left between them. Germline V lookup: CDR1 SGHTA, CDR2 FQGTGA. There are 14 residues in the CDR3. Sequencing used immunoSEQ multiplex PCR; TCRdb keeps in-frame clones, though not all of them. This sample yields 50,000 to 60,000 clones, of which roughly 91% are seen a single time; roughly a quarter belongs to the top ten. The TCR comes from a human donor in a cohort sampled during active COVID-19. Input material: peripheral blood. The chain is built from TRBV7-3 and TRBJ2-7; a weak D match, TRBD1 (5 bases). The CDR3 region is CASSQGVGTYEQYF. The CDR3 DNA reads as TGTGCCAGCAGCCAAGGGGTGGGGACCTACGAGCAGTACTTC.